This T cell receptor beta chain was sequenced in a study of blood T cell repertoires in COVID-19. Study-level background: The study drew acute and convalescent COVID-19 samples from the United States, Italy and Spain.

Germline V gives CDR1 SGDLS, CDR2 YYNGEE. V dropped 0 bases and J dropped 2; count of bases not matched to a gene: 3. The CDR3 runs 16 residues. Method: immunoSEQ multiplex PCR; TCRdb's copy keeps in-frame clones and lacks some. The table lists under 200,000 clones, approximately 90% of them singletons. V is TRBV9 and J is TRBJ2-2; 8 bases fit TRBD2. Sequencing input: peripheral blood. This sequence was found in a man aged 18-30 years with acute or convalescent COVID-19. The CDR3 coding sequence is TGTGCCAGCAGCGTAGCGCTAGCGGGTAACACCGGGGAGCTGTTTTTT. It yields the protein CASSVALAGNTGELFF.